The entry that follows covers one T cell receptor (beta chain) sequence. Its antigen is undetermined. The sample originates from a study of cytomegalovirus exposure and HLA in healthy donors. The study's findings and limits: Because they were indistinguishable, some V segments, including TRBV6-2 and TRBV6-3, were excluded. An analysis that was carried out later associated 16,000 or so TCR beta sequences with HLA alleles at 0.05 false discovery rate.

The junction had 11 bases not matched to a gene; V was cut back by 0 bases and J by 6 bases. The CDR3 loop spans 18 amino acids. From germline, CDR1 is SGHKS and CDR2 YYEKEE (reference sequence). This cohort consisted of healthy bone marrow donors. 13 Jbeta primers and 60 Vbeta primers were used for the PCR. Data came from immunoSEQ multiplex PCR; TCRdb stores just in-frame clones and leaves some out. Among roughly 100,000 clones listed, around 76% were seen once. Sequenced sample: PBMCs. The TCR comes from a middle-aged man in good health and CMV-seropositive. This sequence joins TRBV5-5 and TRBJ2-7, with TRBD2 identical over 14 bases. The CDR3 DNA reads TGTGCCAGCAGCTTGGCGACTAGCGGGGGGGCGAGGCGGTCCGAGCAGTACTTC. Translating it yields CASSLATSGGARRSEQYF.